This T cell receptor beta chain was identified during a study of blood T cell repertoires in COVID-19. Turning to the study itself: The study drew acute and convalescent COVID-19 samples from the United States, Italy and Spain. The analysed material was cDNA or gDNA that came from T cells, B-cell-depleted T cells, or PBMCs.

This clone was counted a single time. Two consecutive negative NP/OP PCR tests, clearance, or resolved symptoms defined Cohort 3 recovery. Unmatched junction bases numbered 7, after V lost 3 bases and J lost 6 bases. In germline, CDR1 is KGHSH, CDR2 LQKENI. The CDR3 is 15 amino acids. The table came from immunoSEQ multiplex PCR; TCRdb's copy has only in-frame clones and leaves some out. The sample holds roughly 180,000 clones, about 82% seen once. This clonotype was sampled from a woman younger than 45 who had recovered from COVID-19. The chain recombines TRBV18 with TRBJ2-3, with 9 nucleotides matching TRBD2. The sequencing sample was made of PBMCs or T cells enriched from blood (not recorded which). The CDR3: CASSPPGLAPDTQYF. CDR3 DNA sequence: TGTGCCAGCTCACCCCCGGGACTAGCCCCCGATACGCAGTATTTT.